Below, one T cell receptor (beta chain) is given with its context. V lost 0 bases to trimming and J lost 6 bases, with 13 bases between them. From germline, CDR1 is SGHNT and CDR2 YYREEE (reference sequence). This CDR3 comprises 14 residues. This record belongs to a study of cytomegalovirus exposure and HLA in healthy donors. With 60 Vbeta and 13 Jbeta primers, the PCR was carried out. The table came from immunoSEQ multiplex PCR; TCRdb's copy has only in-frame clones and leaves some out. This table holds roughly 180,000 clones, 65% to 85% found once. The TCR comes from a female donor in good health and CMV-seronegative. This chain links TRBV5-4 with TRBJ2-7, with a possible D match to TRBD1 (5 bases). Sequenced input: PBMCs. CDR3 residues: CASSLEGASAEQYF. CDR3 coding DNA: TGTGCCAGCAGCTTGGAAGGGGCGTCAGCCGAGCAGTACTTC.